These 15 T cell receptor beta chains share one sample of origin, sequenced in a study of T cell repertoires in cytomegalovirus infection. These receptors' antigens are unknown. Via MiXCR, TCRdb re-called the reads, giving one row per CDR3 protein. The table includes a few hundred thousand distinct CDR3 sequences, approximately 40% detected once. Sequencing used cultured PBMCs, obtained from culture after CMV antigen stimulation. The receptors were gathered from a human donor in good health (CMV status not recorded). Some clones in this sample may be carry-over from other donors' samples.

This chain links TRBV12-3 or TRBV12-4 with TRBJ2-3, with 11 bases matching TRBD1. Trimming removed 6 bases from V and 2 bases from J; junction bases left unmatched: 13. The CDR3 extends over 18 amino acids. CDR3 residues: CASRSDRGRGHVTDTQYF. In nucleotides, the CDR3 is TGTGCCAGCAGGTCGGACAGGGGGCGAGGTCATGTCACAGATACGCAGTATTTT.

V is TRBV7-2 and J is TRBJ2-7; D ambiguous. CDR3 length: 15 amino acids. V lost 2 bases to trimming and J lost 2 bases, with 13 bases between them. Germline assignment: CDR1 SGHTA and CDR2 FQGNSA. The CDR3 DNA follows: TGTGCCAGCAGCTTATTTCTTGGGATCGCCTACGAGCAGTACTTC. Translation gives CASSLFLGIAYEQYF.

The chain has TRBV20-1 and TRBJ1-6; D is perhaps TRBD1 (6 bases). The CDR3 contains 18 residues. Looked up from germline, CDR1 is DFQATT and CDR2 is SNEGSKA (reference sequence). The V end lost 0 bases, the J end lost 5 bases, and 20 bases lay between the germline ends. The CDR3 bases are TGCAGTGCTAGAGATAAAGAGAGGACAGCAGGGAATAATTCACCCCTCCACTTT. Amino acids: CSARDKERTAGNNSPLHF.

CDR3 DNA sequence: TGCAGTGCTAGAGATCGACAGGTCCCCACAGATACGCAGTATTTT. Protein sequence: CSARDRQVPTDTQYF. This rearrangement joins TRBV20-1 to TRBJ2-3; a possible D gene is TRBD1 (6 bases). The V gene's germline CDR1 is DFQATT and CDR2 SNEGSKA (reference sequence). The ends were cut back, 0 bases at V and 2 bases at J, with 12 bases in the middle. The CDR3 runs to 15 residues.

The sample holds many counts of this clonotype. The chain links TRBV7-6 to TRBJ2-1; the match to TRBD2 covers 10 bases. V lost 0 bases and J lost 4; bases outside the gene matches: 6. In germline, CDR1 is SGHVS, CDR2 FNYEAQ. CDR3 length: 17 amino acids. CDR3 sequence: CASSLASRTSGYNEQFF. Here the CDR3 DNA reads TGTGCCAGCAGCTTAGCATCTCGGACTAGCGGATACAATGAGCAGTTCTTC.

J is TRBJ1-1 and V is TRBV12-3 or TRBV12-4, with D perhaps matching TRBD1 (5 bases). V lost 3 bases to trimming and J lost 4 bases, with 15 bases between them. CDR3 length equals 15 residues. The CDR3 bases are TGTGCCAGCAGTTTTGGCGGGGGGGTCGTCACTGAAGCTTTCTTT. Translating gives CASSFGGGVVTEAFF.

The chain joins TRBV7-2 to TRBJ2-7; 11 bases agree with TRBD2. This CDR3 has 17 amino acids. After removal of 5 bases from V and 1 base from J, the junction contained 10 bases not matched to a gene. From germline, CDR1 is SGHTA and CDR2 FQGNSA. The CDR3 spells CASSQLAGAAFSYEQYF. The CDR3 coding sequence is TGTGCCAGCAGCCAACTAGCGGGAGCAGCTTTTTCCTACGAGCAGTACTTC.

J is TRBJ2-3 and V is TRBV5-1; D is unclear. Germline V gene data show CDR1 as SGHRS and CDR2 as YFSETQ. The V gene lost 0 bases and the J gene lost 0 bases, with 8 bases spanning the gap. This CDR3 contains 15 residues. This CDR3 is CASSLALPSTDTQYF. The CDR3, as DNA: TGCGCCAGCAGCTTGGCACTTCCTAGCACAGATACGCAGTATTTT.

This rearrangement joins TRBV4-3 to TRBJ2-3, with D unclear. The CDR3 is made up of 13 amino acids. Germline loops: CDR1 LGHNA, CDR2 YSLEER. Trimming stripped 1 base from V and 4 bases from J, with 6 bases between. The DNA of the CDR3 is TGCGCCAGCAGCCAAGGTCTTCCAGATACGCAGTATTTT. Its translation is CASSQGLPDTQYF.

The sample holds a few counts of this clonotype. The CDR3, as DNA: TGTGCCAGCAGCCCCTCCGCAGCGGGGGGGCTGGAGACCCAGTACTTC. It codes for CASSPSAAGGLETQYF. This chain uses TRBV7-2 with TRBJ2-5; TRBD2 aligns across 10 bases. CDR3 length: 16 residues. The germline gives CDR1 SGHTA, CDR2 FQGNSA. V gave up 5 bases and J gave up 5 bases; unmatched junction bases: 11. The full variable domain, completed using reference TRBV7-2 and TRBJ2-5, is GAGVSQSPSNKVTEKGKDVELRCDPISGHTALYWYRQSLGQGLEFLIYFQGNSAPDKSGLPSDRFSAERTGGSVSTLTIQRTQQEDSAVYLCASSPSAAGGLETQYFGPGTRLLVL.

The CDR3 DNA reads TGTGCCAGCAGCCCGCCCTGGGGCATTCAGTACTTC. Its protein is CASSPPWGIQYF. The chain combines TRBV11-2 with TRBJ2-4; D gene uncertain. Trimming pared 5 bases from V and 9 bases from J, leaving 11 bases between. Germline-derived CDR1 and CDR2 are SGHAT and FQNNGV. The CDR3 has 12 amino acids.

V usage is TRBV2 and J usage is TRBJ1-5, with a weak D call TRBD1 (5 bases). CDR1 is SNHLY and CDR2 is FYNNEI in the germline V gene. With 2 bases removed from V and 3 bases from J, the gap between germline ends came to 11 bases. This CDR3 region has 15 residues. The CDR3 nucleotides read TGTGCCAGCAGTGAACGGACATCGTCCAATCAGCCCCAGCATTTT. Protein: CASSERTSSNQPQHF. The full variable domain, rest sourced from reference TRBV2 and TRBJ1-5, is EPEVTQTPSHQVTQMGQEVILRCVPISNHLYFYWYRQILGQKVEFLVSFYNNEISEKSEIFDDQFSVERPDGSNFTLKIRSTKLEDSAMYFCASSERTSSNQPQHFGDGTRLSIL.

The rearrangement links TRBV6-1 to TRBJ2-6, with D perhaps matching TRBD1 (5 bases). The V gene's germline CDR1 is MNHNS and CDR2 SASEGT. CDR3 length: 18 amino acids. Trimming took 6 bases from V and 3 from J, leaving 21 bases between them. CDR3 nucleotide sequence: TGTGCCAGCAGGGCCTCCATTAACAGGCAAAGTGGGGCCAACGTCCTGACTTTC. As protein: CASRASINRQSGANVLTF.

In the case of this clonotype: A junction boundary mismatches the germline segment, possibly from a read error. J is TRBJ1-2 and V is TRBV7-2; 7 nucleotides line up with TRBD1. Germline V gene sequence: CDR1 SGHTA, CDR2 FQGNSA. The CDR3 runs 13 residues. This CDR3 is CASSFGQAIRPLF. CDR3 coding DNA: TGTGCCAGCAGCTTCGGACAGGCGATCAGACCTCTCTTC.

J is TRBJ2-3 and V is TRBV7-2; TRBD2 matches 10 bases. The CDR3 runs 16 residues. Germline CDR1 reads SGHTA; CDR2 reads FQGNSA. The V segment lost 1 base and the J segment 5 bases; nucleotides outside the gene matches: 6. This CDR3 reads CASSLGARTSGDTQYF. CDR3 in DNA: TGTGCCAGCAGCTTAGGTGCGAGGACTAGCGGAGATACGCAGTATTTT.